Given below is one T cell receptor beta chain in context. The primer mix had 60 Vbeta and 13 Jbeta primers. The table came from immunoSEQ multiplex PCR; TCRdb's copy has only in-frame clones and leaves some out. The sample has roughly 160,000 clones; 80% are singletons. In germline, CDR1 is MGHRA, CDR2 YSYEKL. Trimming removed 5 bases from V and 14 bases from J, with 21 bases in between. The CDR3 has 13 residues. This sample was included in a study of cytomegalovirus exposure and HLA in healthy donors. Looking at the study overall: As released early, the data held about 85 million unique TCRs from HLA-typed donors.

Donors in the study were healthy people who gave bone marrow. Donors showed nominal health when sampled, although they likely had unrecorded immune exposures. Sequences were obtained from PBMCs. The receptor was derived from a man aged 25 to 40 in good health and CMV-seronegative. The gene calls are TRBV4-1 and TRBJ2-5; D perhaps matches TRBD2 (6 bases). In DNA, the CDR3 is TGCGCCAGCAGCTCGCTAGCGCACCCTTCCTTATACTTC. As protein: CASSSLAHPSLYF.